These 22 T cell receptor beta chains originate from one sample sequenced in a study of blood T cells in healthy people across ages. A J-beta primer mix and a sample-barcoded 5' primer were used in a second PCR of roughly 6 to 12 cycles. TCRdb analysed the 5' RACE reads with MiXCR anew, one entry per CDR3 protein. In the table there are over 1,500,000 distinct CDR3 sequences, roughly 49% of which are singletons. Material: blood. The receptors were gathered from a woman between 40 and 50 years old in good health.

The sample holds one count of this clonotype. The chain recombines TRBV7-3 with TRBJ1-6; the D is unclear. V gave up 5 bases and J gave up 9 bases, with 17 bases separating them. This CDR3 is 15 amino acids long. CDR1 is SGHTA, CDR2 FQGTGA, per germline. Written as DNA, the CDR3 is TGTGCCAGCAGCCACACACAAGGAGGCGGTTCACCCCTCCACTTT. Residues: CASSHTQGGGSPLHF. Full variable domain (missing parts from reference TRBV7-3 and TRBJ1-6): GAGVSQTPSNKVTEKGKYVELRCDPISGHTALYWYRQSLGQGPEFLIYFQGTGAADDSGLPNDRFFAVRPEGSVSTLKIQRTERGDSAVYLCASSHTQGGGSPLHFGNGTRLTVT.

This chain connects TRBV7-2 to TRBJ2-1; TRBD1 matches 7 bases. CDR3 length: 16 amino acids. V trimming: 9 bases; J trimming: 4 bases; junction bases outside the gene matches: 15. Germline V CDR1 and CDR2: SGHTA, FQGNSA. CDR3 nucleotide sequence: TGTGCCAGTACACTCGTGGGGACAGTCGTTTACAATGAGCAGTTCTTC. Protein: CASTLVGTVVYNEQFF.

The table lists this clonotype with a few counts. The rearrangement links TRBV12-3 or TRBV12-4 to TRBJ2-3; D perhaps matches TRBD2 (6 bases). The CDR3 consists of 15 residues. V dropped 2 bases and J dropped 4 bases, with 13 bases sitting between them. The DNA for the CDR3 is TGTGCCAGCAGTTTACGGGGAGGTAGGGCAGATACGCAGTATTTT. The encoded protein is CASSLRGGRADTQYF.

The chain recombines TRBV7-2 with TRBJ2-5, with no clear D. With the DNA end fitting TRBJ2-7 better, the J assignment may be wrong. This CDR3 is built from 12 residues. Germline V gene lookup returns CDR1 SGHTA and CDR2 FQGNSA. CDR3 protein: CASSRDMPEQYF. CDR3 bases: TGTGCCAGCAGCCGCGACATGCCCGAGCAGTACTTC.

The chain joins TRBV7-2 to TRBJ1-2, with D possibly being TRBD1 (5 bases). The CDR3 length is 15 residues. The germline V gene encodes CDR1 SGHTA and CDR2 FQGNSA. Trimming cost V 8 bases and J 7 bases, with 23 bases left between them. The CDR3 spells CASLEEGRGLVGYTF. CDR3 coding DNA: TGTGCCAGCCTCGAGGAAGGGAGGGGCTTGGTTGGCTACACCTTC.

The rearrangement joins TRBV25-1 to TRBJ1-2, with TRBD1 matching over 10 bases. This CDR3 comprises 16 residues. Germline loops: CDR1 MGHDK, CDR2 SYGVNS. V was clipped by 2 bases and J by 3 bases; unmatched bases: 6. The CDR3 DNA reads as TGTGCCAGCAGTGAAACATCGACAGGGGGCTACTATGGCTACACCTTC. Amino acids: CASSETSTGGYYGYTF.

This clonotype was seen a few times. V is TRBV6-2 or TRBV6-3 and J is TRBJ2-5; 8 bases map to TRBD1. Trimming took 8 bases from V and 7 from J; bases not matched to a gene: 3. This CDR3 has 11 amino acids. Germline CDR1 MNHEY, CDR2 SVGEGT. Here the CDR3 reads CASADRGTQYF. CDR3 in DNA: TGTGCCAGCGCCGACAGGGGGACCCAGTACTTC.

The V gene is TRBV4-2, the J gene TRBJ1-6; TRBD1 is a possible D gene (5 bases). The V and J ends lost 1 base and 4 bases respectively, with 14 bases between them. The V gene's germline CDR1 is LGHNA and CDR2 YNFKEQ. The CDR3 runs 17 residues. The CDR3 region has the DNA TGTGCCAGCAGCCAAGTGTCCATGGGGACTTATAATTCACCCCTCCACTTT. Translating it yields CASSQVSMGTYNSPLHF.

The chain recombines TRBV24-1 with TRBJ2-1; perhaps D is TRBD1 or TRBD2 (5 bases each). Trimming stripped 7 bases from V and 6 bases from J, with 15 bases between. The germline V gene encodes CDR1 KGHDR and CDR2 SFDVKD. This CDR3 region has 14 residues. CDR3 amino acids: CATSRGGVINEQFF. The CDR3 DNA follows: TGTGCCACCAGCCGGGGCGGTGTGATCAATGAGCAGTTCTTC.

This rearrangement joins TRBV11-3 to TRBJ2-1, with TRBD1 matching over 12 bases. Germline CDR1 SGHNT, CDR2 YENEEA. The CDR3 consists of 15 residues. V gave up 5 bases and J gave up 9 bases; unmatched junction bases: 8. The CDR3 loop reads CASSLSGTGGGEQFF. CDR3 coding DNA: TGTGCCAGCAGCCTATCCGGGACAGGGGGCGGTGAGCAGTTCTTC.

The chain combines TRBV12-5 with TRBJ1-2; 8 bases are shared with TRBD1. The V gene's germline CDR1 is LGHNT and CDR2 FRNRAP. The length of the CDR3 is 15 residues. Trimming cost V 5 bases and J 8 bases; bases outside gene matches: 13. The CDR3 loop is CASGPGGLPSRGYTF. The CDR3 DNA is TGTGCTAGTGGTCCAGGGGGCCTTCCCTCTCGGGGCTACACCTTC.

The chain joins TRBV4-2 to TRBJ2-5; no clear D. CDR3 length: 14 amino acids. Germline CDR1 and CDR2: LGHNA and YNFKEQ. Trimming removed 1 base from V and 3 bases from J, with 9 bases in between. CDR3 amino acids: CASSQGPNKETQYF. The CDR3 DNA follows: TGTGCCAGCAGCCAAGGGCCTAATAAAGAGACCCAGTACTTC.

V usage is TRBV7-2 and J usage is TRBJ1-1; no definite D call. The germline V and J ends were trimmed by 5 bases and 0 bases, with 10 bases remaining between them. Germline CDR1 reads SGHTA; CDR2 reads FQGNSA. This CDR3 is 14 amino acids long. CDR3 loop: CASSPEVLNTEAFF. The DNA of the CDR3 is TGTGCCAGCAGCCCGGAAGTCTTGAACACTGAAGCTTTCTTT. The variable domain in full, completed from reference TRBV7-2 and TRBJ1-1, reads GAGVSQSPSNKVTEKGKDVELRCDPISGHTALYWYRQSLGQGLEFLIYFQGNSAPDKSGLPSDRFSAERTGGSVSTLTIQRTQQEDSAVYLCASSPEVLNTEAFFGQGTRLTVV.

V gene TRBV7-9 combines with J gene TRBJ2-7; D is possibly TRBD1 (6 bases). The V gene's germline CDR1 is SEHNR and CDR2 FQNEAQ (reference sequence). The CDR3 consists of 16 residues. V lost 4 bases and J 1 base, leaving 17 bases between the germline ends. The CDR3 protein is CASSYPGDIASYEQYF. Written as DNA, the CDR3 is TGTGCCAGCAGCTATCCCGGGGACATCGCGTCCTACGAGCAGTACTTC.

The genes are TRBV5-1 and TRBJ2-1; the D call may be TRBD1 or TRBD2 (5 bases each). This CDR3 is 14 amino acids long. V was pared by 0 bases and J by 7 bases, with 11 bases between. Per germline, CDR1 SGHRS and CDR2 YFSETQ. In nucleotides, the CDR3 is TGCGCCAGCAGCTTGGTTCTAGCAGGGAATGAGCAGTTCTTC. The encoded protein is CASSLVLAGNEQFF.

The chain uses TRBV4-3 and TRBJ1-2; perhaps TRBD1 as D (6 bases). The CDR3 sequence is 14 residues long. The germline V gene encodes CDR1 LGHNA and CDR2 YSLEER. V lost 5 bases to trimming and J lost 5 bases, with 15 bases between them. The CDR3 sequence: CASSFQEGEYGYTF. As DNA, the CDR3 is TGCGCCAGCAGCTTTCAAGAGGGGGAATATGGCTACACCTTC.

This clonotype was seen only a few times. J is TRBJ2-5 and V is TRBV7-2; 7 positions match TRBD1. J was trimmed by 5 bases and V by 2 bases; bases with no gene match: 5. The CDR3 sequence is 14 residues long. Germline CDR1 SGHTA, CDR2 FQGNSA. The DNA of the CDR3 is TGTGCCAGCAGCTTACAGGGGGTGGGGGAGACCCAGTACTTC. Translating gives CASSLQGVGETQYF.

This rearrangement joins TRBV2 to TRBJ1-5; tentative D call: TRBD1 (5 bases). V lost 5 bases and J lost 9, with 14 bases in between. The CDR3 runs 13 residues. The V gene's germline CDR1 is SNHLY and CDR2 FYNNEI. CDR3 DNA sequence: TGTGCCAGCAGTCACGGGGGAGAGGTGCCCCAGCATTTT. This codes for CASSHGGEVPQHF.

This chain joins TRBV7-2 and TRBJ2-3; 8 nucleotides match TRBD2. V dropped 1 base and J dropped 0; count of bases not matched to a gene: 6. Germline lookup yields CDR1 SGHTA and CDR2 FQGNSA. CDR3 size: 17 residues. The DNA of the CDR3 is TGTGCCAGCAGCTTAGGGGCTAGCGGGCTTAGCACAGATACGCAGTATTTT. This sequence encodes CASSLGASGLSTDTQYF.

The CDR3 spells CASSPNRAKNIQYF. DNA for the CDR3: TGTGCCAGCAGCCCTAACAGGGCCAAAAACATTCAGTACTTC. The chain has TRBV7-2 and TRBJ2-4; TRBD1 is a possible D gene (5 bases). Per germline, CDR1 SGHTA and CDR2 FQGNSA. The CDR3 length is 14 residues. V was pared by 5 bases and J by 1 base, with 9 bases between.

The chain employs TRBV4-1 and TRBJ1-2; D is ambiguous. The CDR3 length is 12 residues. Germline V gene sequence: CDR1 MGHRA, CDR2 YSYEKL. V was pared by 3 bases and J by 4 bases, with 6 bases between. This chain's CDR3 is CASSQTAYGYTF. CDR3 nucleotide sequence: TGCGCCAGCAGCCAGACGGCCTATGGCTACACCTTC.

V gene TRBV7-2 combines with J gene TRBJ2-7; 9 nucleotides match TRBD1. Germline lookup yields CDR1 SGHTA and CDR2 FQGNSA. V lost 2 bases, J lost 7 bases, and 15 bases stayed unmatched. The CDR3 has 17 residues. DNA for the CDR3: TGTGCCAGCAGCTTACTAGCCCGACAGGGGGGAAACAATGAGCAGTACTTC. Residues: CASSLLARQGGNNEQYF.